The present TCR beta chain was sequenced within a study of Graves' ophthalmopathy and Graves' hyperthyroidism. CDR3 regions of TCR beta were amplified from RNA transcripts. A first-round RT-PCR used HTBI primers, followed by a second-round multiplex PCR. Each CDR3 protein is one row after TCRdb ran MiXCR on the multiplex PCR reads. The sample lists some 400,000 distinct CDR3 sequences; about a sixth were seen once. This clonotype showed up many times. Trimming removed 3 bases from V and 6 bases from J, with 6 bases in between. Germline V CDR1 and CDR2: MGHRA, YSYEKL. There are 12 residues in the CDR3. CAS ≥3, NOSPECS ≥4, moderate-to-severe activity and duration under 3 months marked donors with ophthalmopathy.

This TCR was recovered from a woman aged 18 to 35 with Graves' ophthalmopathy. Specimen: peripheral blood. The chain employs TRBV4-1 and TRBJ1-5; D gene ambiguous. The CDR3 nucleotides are TGCGCCAGCAGCCAGGCCGGTCAGCCCCAGCATTTT. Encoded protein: CASSQAGQPQHF.